These 4 T cell receptor beta chains originate from one sample sequenced in a study of blood T cell repertoires in COVID-19. Method: immunoSEQ multiplex PCR; TCRdb's copy keeps in-frame clones and lacks some. In the table there are over 90,000 clones, around 72% of which are singletons. Sample: peripheral blood. Receptors originate from a man between 65 and 80 years old with COVID-19, enrolled during active disease.

The V gene is TRBV2, the J gene TRBJ2-7; a possible D gene is TRBD1 (5 bases). The V gene lost 7 bases and the J gene lost 5 bases, with 21 bases spanning the gap. CDR1 is SNHLY and CDR2 is FYNNEI in the germline V gene. This CDR3 has 15 residues. Here the CDR3 reads CASTVSGRATHEQYF. CDR3 coding DNA: TGTGCCAGCACCGTTTCGGGCAGGGCGACGCACGAGCAGTACTTC.

The chain uses TRBV10-3 and TRBJ2-7; D is uncertain. The CDR3 extends over 12 amino acids. The germline V gene has CDR1 ENHRY and CDR2 SYGVKD. V gave up 0 bases and J gave up 3 bases, with 3 bases separating them. CDR3: CAISESSYEQYF. The CDR3, as DNA: TGTGCCATCAGTGAGTCTAGCTACGAGCAGTACTTC.

This chain links TRBV4-1 with TRBJ2-5, with 7 bases matching TRBD1. Losses at the gene ends were 0 bases for V and 1 base for J; bases not matched to a gene: 11. CDR1 MGHRA and CDR2 YSYEKL come from the germline V gene. CDR3 length equals 18 residues. The CDR3 sequence: CASSQDRTLAGGQETQYF. The DNA for the CDR3 is TGCGCCAGCAGCCAAGATAGGACGTTGGCAGGGGGCCAAGAGACCCAGTACTTC.

V and J are TRBV7-2 and TRBJ2-7; tentative D call: TRBD1 (5 bases). The V gene's germline CDR1 is SGHTA and CDR2 FQGNSA. This CDR3 has 13 residues. V was trimmed by 2 bases and J by 2 bases, leaving 7 bases between them. The CDR3 loop reads CASSLQGPYEQYF. DNA for the CDR3: TGTGCCAGCAGCTTACAGGGTCCCTACGAGCAGTACTTC.